This T cell receptor (beta chain) was sequenced for a study of T cell responses to AZD1222 COVID-19 vaccine. Study-wide points: Two AZD1222 doses significantly raised spike-specific TCR breadth and depth over controls.

Some clones are missing from TCRdb's copy, which holds only in-frame ones; the method was immunoSEQ multiplex PCR. The data show around 140,000 clones, roughly 91% seen once. Deletions cut 1 base from V and 5 bases from J, with 8 bases between. The CDR3 contains 14 residues. Germline V gene lookup returns CDR1 KGHSH and CDR2 LQKENI. Details on this clone: Its antigen is not identified.

Sequencing used peripheral blood, obtained on day 0 of AZD1222 vaccination. This receptor was identified in an adult in good health. The rearrangement uses TRBV18 and TRBJ2-2; D remains unclear. Written as DNA, the CDR3 is TGTGCCAGCTCACCACGGGAAATGACCGGGGAGCTGTTTTTT. Its protein is CASSPREMTGELFF.